The 21 T cell receptor beta chains reported below all come from one sample, sequenced in a study of T cells in Graves' hyperthyroidism and ophthalmopathy. Regions amplified from RNA transcripts were the TCR beta CDR3 regions. A first-round RT-PCR of the TCR CDR3 used the HTBI primer set. Using its own MiXCR run on the multiplex PCR reads, TCRdb lists one record per CDR3 protein. The profile shows around 540,000 distinct CDR3 sequences, approximately 16% of them singletons. Sequencing used blood. Receptors were obtained from a woman under 40 with Graves' ophthalmopathy.

The rearrangement uses TRBV5-1 and TRBJ1-2, with 9 bases that match TRBD1. The CDR3 runs to 14 residues. CDR1 is SGHRS and CDR2 is YFSETQ in the germline V gene. Losses at the gene ends were 4 bases for V and 8 bases for J; bases not matched to a gene: 9. The CDR3, as DNA: TGCGCCAGCAGCCGGGGGACAGGGACGGACGGCTACACCTTC. Protein sequence: CASSRGTGTDGYTF.

The rearrangement joins TRBV7-9 to TRBJ1-1, with a weak D call TRBD1 (6 bases). V lost 5 bases to trimming and J lost 4 bases, with 14 bases between them. CDR3 length: 14 amino acids. CDR1 SEHNR and CDR2 FQNEAQ come from the germline V gene (reference sequence). In nucleotides, the CDR3 is TGTGCCAGCAGCACCGCTACAGGGAGCACTGAAGCTTTCTTT. Its translation: CASSTATGSTEAFF.

This clonotype was recorded a few times. Relative to the germline gene, one junction end is altered; a read error may explain this. The gene calls are TRBV5-1 and TRBJ1-1, with 7 nucleotides matching TRBD1. CDR3 size: 15 residues. In germline, CDR1 is SGHRS, CDR2 YFSETQ. CDR3 in amino acids: CASRYTGTVNPEAFF. In DNA, the CDR3 is TGCGCCAGCAGGTACACCGGGACAGTGAACCCTGAAGCTTTCTTT.

This clonotype has more than one count but fewer than ten. V gene TRBV29-1 combines with J gene TRBJ1-2; 8 bases match TRBD1. This CDR3 comprises 16 residues. V shed 4 bases and J 0 bases; nucleotides not matched to a gene: 10. Looked up from germline, CDR1 is SQVTM and CDR2 is ANQGSEA. The CDR3 region is CSVALRQGQTNYGYTF. The CDR3 DNA reads as TGCAGCGTTGCCCTCAGACAGGGGCAGACTAACTATGGCTACACCTTC.

J is TRBJ1-2 and V is TRBV7-9; D not certain. Germline assignment: CDR1 SEHNR and CDR2 FQNEAQ (reference sequence). The CDR3 contains 15 residues. The V and J ends lost 2 bases and 7 bases respectively, with 17 bases between them. Written as DNA, the CDR3 is TGTGCCAGCAGCTTACGTGTAGGCAGCTTTGGTGGCTACACCTTC. It specifies CASSLRVGSFGGYTF.

This clonotype was seen repeatedly, ten times or more. The chain links TRBV7-2 to TRBJ2-1; TRBD1 matches 8 bases. Germline assignment: CDR1 SGHTA and CDR2 FQGNSA. After removal of 5 bases from V and 2 bases from J, the junction contained 5 bases not matched to a gene. CDR3 length equals 15 residues. DNA for the CDR3: TGTGCCAGCAGCCGCGACAGGGGAACCTACAATGAGCAGTTCTTC. The encoded protein is CASSRDRGTYNEQFF.

The chain uses TRBV6-1 and TRBJ1-5; possibly TRBD1 for D (6 bases). Germline values: CDR1 MNHNS, CDR2 SASEGT. Trimming left V 2 bases short and J 9 bases short, with 17 bases between. The CDR3 has 15 amino acids. CDR3 nucleotide sequence: TGTGCCAGCAGTGAATTGGGGGCCGTCCGGGCGCCCCAGCATTTT. Protein: CASSELGAVRAPQHF.

As for this clonotype: With a much larger clone just one base away, this may be a read error. The conserved final phenylalanine or tryptophan is absent from the CDR3, which likely points to a read error. The chain employs TRBV2 and TRBJ2-2; no firm D call. Looked up from germline, CDR1 is SNHLY and CDR2 is FYNNEI. The CDR3 totals 15 residues. With 6 bases removed from V and 1 base from J, the gap between germline ends came to 12 bases. CDR3 sequence: CASSVERLNTGELFS. DNA of the CDR3: TGTGCCAGCAGCGTGGAACGACTGAACACCGGGGAGCTGTTTTCT.

This clonotype was seen at least ten times. The DNA for the CDR3 is TGTGCCAGCAGCTTAGCTTGGCCGGGACAGGGATCCTACGAGCAGTACTTC. Translated, it gives CASSLAWPGQGSYEQYF. This chain links TRBV7-2 with TRBJ2-7; 9 bases are shared with TRBD1. The CDR3 has 17 amino acids. V lost 0 bases, J lost 1 base, and 7 bases stayed unmatched. Per germline, CDR1 SGHTA and CDR2 FQGNSA.

This clonotype showed up many times. This chain connects TRBV28 to TRBJ2-7; weak D call: TRBD1 (6 bases). V lost 5 bases to trimming and J lost 1 base, with 12 bases between them. The CDR3 has 14 amino acids. Germline CDR1 and CDR2: MDHEN and SYDVKM. The CDR3 loop reads CASSTTGKSYEQYF. CDR3 DNA sequence: TGTGCCAGCAGTACGACAGGAAAATCCTACGAGCAGTACTTC.

Remarks on this clonotype: A much larger clone sits a single nucleotide away, making a read error possible. The chain couples TRBV7-6 to TRBJ2-7; D is uncertain. V gave up 0 bases and J gave up 7 bases, with 13 bases separating them. The CDR3 contains 14 residues. Germline loops: CDR1 SGHVS, CDR2 FNYEAQ. This chain's CDR3 is CASSLALVTDEQYF. The DNA of the CDR3 is TGTGCCAGCAGCTTAGCACTGGTAACGGATGAGCAGTACTTC.

Here the CDR3 reads CASMHYEQYF. In nucleotides, the CDR3 is TGCGCCAGCATGCACTACGAGCAGTACTTC. The chain carries TRBV10-1 and TRBJ2-7, with D hard to call. CDR1 WNHNN and CDR2 SYGVQD come from the germline V gene (reference sequence). The length of the CDR3 is 10 residues. The ends were cut back, 7 bases at V and 3 bases at J, with 4 bases in the middle.

At least ten counts were recorded for this clonotype. The chain combines TRBV11-3 with TRBJ2-5; D call uncertain. CDR3 length: 14 residues. V lost 3 bases and J lost 2, with 10 bases in between. Germline V gene sequence: CDR1 SGHNT, CDR2 YENEEA. The CDR3 sequence: CASSFDRLQETQYF. The CDR3 nucleotides are TGTGCCAGCAGCTTCGATAGACTGCAAGAGACCCAGTACTTC. Full variable domain (outside the CDR3, taken from reference TRBV11-3 and TRBJ2-5): EAGVVQSPRYKIIEKKQPVAFWCNPISGHNTLYWYLQNLGQGPELLIRYENEEAVDDSQLPKDRFSAERLKGVDSTLKIQPAELGDSAVYLCASSFDRLQETQYFGPGTRLLVL.

The table lists this clonotype with many counts. The J gene is TRBJ2-3, the V gene TRBV14; D gene uncertain. Germline V gene lookup returns CDR1 SGHDN and CDR2 FVKESK. The length of the CDR3 is 14 residues. V was pared by 4 bases and J by 0 bases, with 8 bases between. The CDR3 sequence is CASSPEHSTDTQYF. The CDR3 coding sequence is TGTGCCAGCAGCCCAGAGCATAGCACAGATACGCAGTATTTT.

This clonotype was seen more than once but under ten times. This chain joins TRBV18 and TRBJ2-5; D call uncertain. V gave up 6 bases and J gave up 0 bases, with 20 bases separating them. CDR1 is KGHSH and CDR2 is LQKENI in the germline V gene. The CDR3 is 17 residues long. The CDR3 is CASSCVDTKINQETQYF. The CDR3, as DNA: TGTGCCAGCTCCTGCGTCGACACGAAAATAAACCAAGAGACCCAGTACTTC.

This clonotype was found many times. The chain combines TRBV4-1 with TRBJ2-7, with 11 bases identical to TRBD2. The CDR3 runs 18 residues. Trimming at V came to 1 base and at J to 0 bases, leaving 8 bases not matched to a gene. Germline V gene sequence: CDR1 MGHRA, CDR2 YSYEKL. The DNA for the CDR3 is TGCGCCAGCAGCCAAGGTAGCGGGAGGGCCGATTCCTCCTACGAGCAGTACTTC. Translating gives CASSQGSGRADSSYEQYF.

The CDR3 region is CASSLAGPEPGELFF. CDR3 nucleotide sequence: TGTGCCAGCAGCTTGGCCGGGCCAGAGCCCGGGGAGCTGTTTTTT. The V and J genes are TRBV5-4 and TRBJ2-2; D not resolved. Trimming shortened V by 0 bases and J by 6 bases, and 12 bases separated the two germline ends. Germline V gives CDR1 SGHNT, CDR2 YYREEE (reference sequence). The CDR3 is 15 amino acids.

This clonotype was recorded many times. The chain links TRBV6-1 to TRBJ1-1; possibly TRBD1 for D (5 bases). This CDR3 has 17 amino acids. Looked up from germline, CDR1 is MNHNS and CDR2 is SASEGT. Deletions cut 6 bases from V and 0 bases from J, with 20 bases between. The CDR3 spells CASSISVTVKMNTEAFF. For the CDR3, the DNA is TGTGCCAGCAGCATATCGGTGACAGTTAAGATGAACACTGAAGCTTTCTTT.

This clonotype was recorded many times. This sequence joins TRBV2 and TRBJ2-4; TRBD1 is a possible D gene (5 bases). Trimming removed 4 bases from V and 3 bases from J, with 13 bases in between. Germline V gene sequence: CDR1 SNHLY, CDR2 FYNNEI. The CDR3 is 15 residues long. The CDR3 region is CASSVLRQNKNIQYF. CDR3 coding DNA: TGTGCCAGCAGTGTTTTACGACAGAACAAAAACATTCAGTACTTC.

The gene calls are TRBV20-1 and TRBJ2-1; TRBD2 agrees at 9 bases. The CDR3 totals 14 residues. Germline trimming cut 4 bases from V and 3 bases from J; bases unmatched to any gene: 4. The germline V gene has CDR1 DFQATT and CDR2 SNEGSKA (reference sequence). The CDR3 spells CSAMGGRVYNEQFF. DNA of the CDR3: TGCAGTGCTATGGGCGGGAGGGTCTACAATGAGCAGTTCTTC.

The chain carries TRBV5-1 and TRBJ1-4, with D unclear. The CDR3 length is 15 residues. Germline CDR1 SGHRS, CDR2 YFSETQ. V shed 4 bases and J shed 1 base, with 11 bases lying between them. The CDR3 is CASSIDGRTNEKLFF. The DNA of the CDR3 is TGCGCCAGCAGCATCGACGGAAGAACTAATGAAAAACTGTTTTTT.